A selection of T cell receptor beta chains follows, all from one sample in a study of T cell responses to AZD1222 COVID-19 vaccine. Measured with immunoSEQ multiplex PCR; TCRdb has only the in-frame clones, and not every one. The sample yields approximately 170,000 clones, under 95% seen once. Sequencing was performed on peripheral blood, taken on day 0 of AZD1222 vaccination. Source of these receptors: an adult in good health. CDR3s include the opening cysteine and the closing phenylalanine or tryptophan. The order of the fields is D gene, V gene, clone size, J gene, CDR3 protein, CDR3 DNA. A D gene is named only where the DNA matches it firmly. A clone size is listed for some rows: how often the clone was seen (once, few, many), or a class if it is expanded.

.	TRBV28	.	TRBJ1-2	CACGEGKVYGYTF	TGTGCCTGCGGGGAGGGGAAAGTCTATGGCTACACCTTC
TRBD2	TRBV5-8	.	TRBJ2-3	CASSLYATSDGDTQYF	TGTGCCAGCAGCTTGTATGCGACTAGCGATGGAGATACGCAGTATTTT
TRBD2	TRBV19	.	TRBJ2-1	CASSMLRERGGYEQFF	TGTGCCAGTAGTATGCTCCGAGAGCGGGGCGGGTATGAGCAGTTCTTC
.	TRBV11-2	.	TRBJ2-2	CASSLKWGPGTGELFF	TGTGCCAGCAGCTTAAAGTGGGGGCCGGGCACCGGGGAGCTGTTTTTT
.	TRBV2	once	TRBJ2-2	CASLGPNTGELFF	TGTGCCAGCTTGGGACCAAACACCGGGGAGCTGTTTTTT
.	TRBV4-1	.	TRBJ2-2	CASSRGTANTGELFF	TGCGCCAGCAGCCGCGGGACAGCAAACACCGGGGAGCTGTTTTTT
.	TRBV5-1	.	TRBJ1-4	CASSLVWGGEKLFF	TGCGCCAGCAGCTTGGTGTGGGGCGGAGAAAAACTGTTTTTT
TRBD2	TRBV6-5	once	TRBJ2-7	CASSSRLAGVLEQYF	TGTGCCAGCAGTTCCCGACTAGCGGGAGTTCTCGAGCAGTACTTC
.	TRBV5-1	.	TRBJ1-2	CASSLSEDVYGYTF	TGCGCCAGCAGCTTGTCAGAGGATGTCTATGGCTACACCTTC
.	TRBV28	.	TRBJ1-6	CASGDYSYNSPLHF	TGTGCCAGCGGGGATTACTCCTATAATTCACCCCTCCACTTT
TRBD1	TRBV30	.	TRBJ1-6	CACGTGRGYNSPLHF	TGTGCATGCGGGACAGGGAGAGGCTATAATTCACCCCTCCACTTT
TRBD1	TRBV24-1	.	TRBJ1-5	CATSDPTGDQPQHF	TGTGCCACCAGTGATCCGACAGGGGATCAGCCCCAGCATTTT